The 21 T cell receptor beta chains below all came from one sample that was sequenced in a study of PD-L1 blockade in urothelial cancer. TCRdb keeps only in-frame clones here, not all; method: immunoSEQ multiplex PCR. Of around 79,000 clones listed, around 81% were seen once; the top ten hold approximately 6.7%. The time point denotes: pretreatment peripheral blood. Material: PBMCs, obtained around atezolizumab (anti-PD-L1) treatment. The receptors here all came from a man aged 35 to 55 with urothelial cancer.

The CDR3 DNA follows: TGTGCCAGTAGTATAGACCCGCCAAATGGGAGGATCATCGGCTACACCTTC. As protein: CASSIDPPNGRIIGYTF. The chain links TRBV19 to TRBJ1-2; D gene unclear. The CDR3 runs to 17 residues. Per the germline V gene, CDR1 is LNHDA and CDR2 is SQIVND (reference sequence). V was trimmed by 0 bases and J by 8 bases, leaving 22 bases between them.

The CDR3 nucleotides are TGTGCCAGCATTGACGAGGTCACTGAAGCTTTCTTT. The encoded protein is CASIDEVTEAFF. The V call is TRBV25-1, the J call TRBJ1-1, with no clear D. V lost 7 bases, J lost 4 bases, and 10 bases lay in between. This CDR3 comprises 12 residues. In germline, CDR1 is MGHDK, CDR2 SYGVNS.

The J gene is TRBJ2-3, the V gene TRBV6-5, with 9 bases aligning to TRBD2. The V segment lost 2 bases and the J segment 3 bases; nucleotides outside the gene matches: 6. CDR3 length: 16 amino acids. In germline, CDR1 is MNHEY, CDR2 SVGAGI. The CDR3 region is CASSYLPSGKTDTQYF. DNA of the CDR3: TGTGCCAGCAGTTACCTGCCTAGCGGGAAGACAGATACGCAGTATTTT.

The chain has TRBV5-6 and TRBJ2-7; unclear D gene. The germline CDR1 and CDR2 sequences are SGHDT and YYEEEE. The CDR3 spans 16 residues. The V end lost 3 bases, the J end lost 0 bases, and 16 bases lay between the germline ends. CDR3 protein: CASSSLRQFSSYEQYF. CDR3 nucleotide sequence: TGTGCCAGCAGCTCCTTAAGACAATTCAGCTCCTACGAGCAGTACTTC.

The rearrangement uses TRBV4-1 and TRBJ1-2, with 7 nucleotides matching TRBD1. The CDR3 totals 13 residues. Per the germline V gene, CDR1 is MGHRA and CDR2 is YSYEKL. V gave up 4 bases and J gave up 10 bases; unmatched junction bases: 9. The CDR3 loop is CASSPGLQGNYTF. For the CDR3, the DNA is TGCGCCAGCAGCCCGGGATTACAGGGGAACTACACCTTC.

V and J are TRBV30 and TRBJ1-1; TRBD1 might be the D (5 bases). The germline V gene has CDR1 GTSNPN and CDR2 SVGIG (reference sequence). The CDR3 runs to 13 residues. The V gene lost 2 bases and the J gene lost 5 bases, with 12 bases spanning the gap. The CDR3 bases are TGTGCCTGGAGTCCGGGGGGGTTTACTGAAGCTTTCTTT. It translates to CAWSPGGFTEAFF.

This sequence joins TRBV28 and TRBJ2-7; 7 nucleotides line up with TRBD1. Germline lookup yields CDR1 MDHEN and CDR2 SYDVKM. V was pared by 10 bases and J by 7 bases, with 16 bases of the junction left unmatched. This CDR3 is built from 14 residues. The DNA of the CDR3 is TGTGCCACCCGGGCCCAGGGCAGGGGGATGGAGCAGTACTTC. Protein sequence: CATRAQGRGMEQYF.

V is TRBV14 and J is TRBJ2-1; 9 nucleotides line up with TRBD2. Losses at the gene ends were 0 bases for V and 9 bases for J; bases not matched to a gene: 3. Germline CDR1 SGHDN, CDR2 FVKESK. The CDR3 is 14 amino acids. The CDR3 region has the DNA TGTGCCAGCAGCCAAGAGCTAGCGGGACGTGAGCAGTTCTTC. This encodes CASSQELAGREQFF.

The chain is built from TRBV11-2 and TRBJ1-5; D not certain. V shed 1 base and J shed 4 bases, with 14 bases lying between them. CDR1 SGHAT and CDR2 FQNNGV come from the germline V gene. This CDR3 contains 16 residues. CDR3 coding DNA: TGTGCCAGCAGCTTAGTTGGAGGGCTGGTAAATCAGCCCCAGCATTTT. Translating it yields CASSLVGGLVNQPQHF. Drawing the rest from reference TRBV11-2 and TRBJ1-5, the complete variable domain is EAGVAQSPRYKIIEKRQSVAFWCNPISGHATLYWYQQILGQGPKLLIQFQNNGVVDDSQLPKDRFSAERLKGVDSTLKIQPAKLEDSAVYLCASSLVGGLVNQPQHFGDGTRLSIL.

The chain has TRBV6-5 and TRBJ2-7; TRBD1 matches 8 bases. With 2 bases clipped from V and 0 bases from J, the junction kept 3 bases outside the gene matches. CDR3 length: 15 residues. Germline CDR1 reads MNHEY; CDR2 reads SVGAGI. The CDR3 DNA follows: TGTGCCAGCAGTTACGCGACAGGGGCCTCCTACGAGCAGTACTTC. It codes for CASSYATGASYEQYF.

The CDR3 DNA reads as TGCAGCGTTGAAAACTTAGACAGAAACTCCCGCTATGGCTACACCTTC. Protein sequence: CSVENLDRNSRYGYTF. The J gene is TRBJ1-2, the V gene TRBV29-1, with D possibly matching TRBD1 (5 bases). Germline-derived CDR1 and CDR2 are SQVTM and ANQGSEA. V shed 2 bases and J shed 4 bases, with 20 bases lying between them. This CDR3 is built from 16 residues. Full variable domain (rest looked up from reference TRBV29-1 and TRBJ1-2): SAVISQKPSRDICQRGTSLTIQCQVDSQVTMMFWYRQQPGQSLTLIATANQGSEATYESGFVIDKFPISRPNLTFSTLTVSNMSPEDSSIYLCSVENLDRNSRYGYTFGSGTRLTVV.

This chain uses TRBV7-2 with TRBJ1-2; TRBD1 is a possible D gene (5 bases). CDR3 size: 15 residues. Trimming took off 4 bases at V and 2 bases at J, with 14 bases between the two ends. CDR1 SGHTA and CDR2 FQGNSA come from the germline V gene. The CDR3 reads CASSSYDSLNYGYTF. CDR3 DNA sequence: TGTGCCAGCAGCTCTTATGACAGCCTGAACTATGGCTACACCTTC.

The chain has TRBV5-1 and TRBJ1-1, with D perhaps TRBD1 (5 bases). The V gene's germline CDR1 is SGHRS and CDR2 YFSETQ. The ends were cut back, 5 bases at V and 5 bases at J, with 13 bases in the middle. The CDR3 spans 13 residues. The CDR3 protein is CASRRTGGTEAFF. CDR3 coding DNA: TGCGCCAGCAGGAGAACAGGTGGGACTGAAGCTTTCTTT.

This clone was detected only once. CDR3: CAWSHSLYTEAFF. For the CDR3, the DNA is TGTGCCTGGAGCCACAGTCTCTACACTGAAGCTTTCTTT. The genes are TRBV30 and TRBJ1-1; D is uncertain. This CDR3 comprises 13 residues. Germline V lookup: CDR1 GTSNPN, CDR2 SVGIG (reference sequence). V lost 3 bases to trimming and J lost 3 bases, with 11 bases between them.

The chain joins TRBV5-4 to TRBJ2-2; 10 bases line up with TRBD2. The V segment lost 6 bases and the J segment 5 bases; nucleotides outside the gene matches: 10. Germline CDR1 reads SGHNT; CDR2 reads YYREEE (reference sequence). The CDR3 runs to 16 residues. CDR3 sequence: CASTSPGTSVTGELFF. CDR3 DNA sequence: TGTGCCAGCACCTCGCCGGGGACTAGCGTAACCGGGGAGCTGTTTTTT.

The chain has TRBV6-5 and TRBJ1-3, with D possibly being TRBD1 (5 bases). CDR3 length equals 13 residues. Germline CDR1 is MNHEY and CDR2 is SVGAGI. V was clipped by 8 bases and J by 8 bases, with 16 bases between them. DNA for the CDR3: TGTGCCAGCCGAAAGGGCGGGGCGGACACCATATATTTT. The encoded protein is CASRKGGADTIYF.

V usage is TRBV7-9 and J usage is TRBJ2-1; D is possibly TRBD2 (6 bases). CDR3 length: 16 amino acids. V was cut by 5 bases and J by 0 bases, with 14 bases left in between. Germline assignment: CDR1 SEHNR and CDR2 FQNEAQ (reference sequence). DNA of the CDR3: TGTGCCAGCAGCCCCGGGGGTTCTAGCTCCTACAATGAGCAGTTCTTC. Translating gives CASSPGGSSSYNEQFF.

V is TRBV11-1 and J is TRBJ2-5; 16 bases line up with TRBD2. From germline, CDR1 is SGHAT and CDR2 FQDESV (reference sequence). V shed 5 bases, J shed 4 bases, and the junction held 7 bases outside the gene matches. The CDR3 is made up of 17 amino acids. CDR3 nucleotide sequence: TGTGCCAGCAGCCCGGGACTAGCGGGAGGGCCAGGAGAGACCCAGTACTTC. This sequence encodes CASSPGLAGGPGETQYF.

The chain has TRBV2 and TRBJ1-2, with D hard to call. Trimming took off 8 bases at V and 2 bases at J, with 9 bases between the two ends. The germline gives CDR1 SNHLY, CDR2 FYNNEI. This CDR3 is built from 12 residues. CDR3 amino acids: CASRRENYGYTF. The CDR3 nucleotides read TGTGCCAGCCGAAGGGAGAACTATGGCTACACCTTC.

The chain links TRBV11-2 to TRBJ2-3; 8 bases agree with TRBD2. This CDR3 comprises 15 residues. V lost 3 bases and J lost 5; bases outside the gene matches: 7. The germline CDR1 and CDR2 sequences are SGHAT and FQNNGV. The CDR3 here is CASSLFRLAGDTQYF. The CDR3 nucleotides read TGTGCCAGCAGCTTGTTCCGGCTAGCGGGAGATACGCAGTATTTT.

The chain joins TRBV5-1 to TRBJ2-7; TRBD1 agrees at 9 bases. The CDR3 spans 19 residues. Germline CDR1 reads SGHRS; CDR2 reads YFSETQ. Germline trimming cut 3 bases from V and 3 bases from J; bases unmatched to any gene: 19. The CDR3 DNA reads TGCGCCAGCAGCTCCGGGACAGGGATAAGACCGCTCAATATCTACGAGCAGTACTTC. This gives the protein CASSSGTGIRPLNIYEQYF.